This note documents a single T cell receptor (beta chain) sequence. These data are taken from a study of patients and donors after allogeneic stem cell transplantation. TCRdb itself ran the RT-PCR reads through MiXCR, one entry per CDR3 protein. The sample records fewer than 75,000 distinct CDR3 sequences, 13% being singletons. The CDR3 contains 13 residues. Germline loops: CDR1 LNHNV, CDR2 YYDKDF (reference sequence). V was shortened by 0 bases and J by 5 bases, with 7 bases between the two germline ends. The chain combines TRBV15 with TRBJ2-5; D is uncertain. The receptor was isolated from a human donor who was either an allogeneic HSCT recipient or a stem cell or donor lymphocyte infusion donor (not recorded which). It is not recorded whose cells these are; they may come from a transplant donor. The source material was blood, either unsorted or a sorted T cell fraction (not recorded which). The CDR3 coding sequence is TGTGCCACCAGCAGAGATAGTCGGGAGACCCAGTACTTC. It is translated as CATSRDSRETQYF.